Below, 9 T cell receptor beta chains from the same sample are listed, as sequenced in a study of blood T cell repertoires in COVID-19. Profiling relied on immunoSEQ multiplex PCR, and the TCRdb table lists in-frame clones only, not all of them. The table lists about 300,000 clones, 85% of them singletons. Sequencing input: PBMCs or T cells enriched from blood (not recorded which). Receptor source: a woman aged 30 to 39 who had been exposed to COVID-19.

The genes are TRBV5-1 and TRBJ2-3; D is possibly TRBD1 (6 bases). In germline, CDR1 is SGHRS, CDR2 YFSETQ. The length of the CDR3 is 16 residues. V shed 1 base and J shed 4 bases, with 16 bases lying between them. The CDR3 DNA sequence: TGCGCCAGCAGCTTGATTGGGACCGGGACACCAGATACGCAGTATTTT. Translating gives CASSLIGTGTPDTQYF.

The V and J genes are TRBV9 and TRBJ1-1; D possibly corresponds to TRBD1 (5 bases). The V end lost 0 bases, the J end lost 7 bases, and 16 bases lay between the germline ends. This CDR3 has 15 amino acids. Per the germline V gene, CDR1 is SGDLS and CDR2 is YYNGEE. The CDR3 protein is CASSVGGGTGNEAFF. The CDR3 nucleotides read TGTGCCAGCAGCGTAGGTGGAGGGACGGGGAATGAAGCTTTCTTT.

This clone came up once. V usage is TRBV7-7 and J usage is TRBJ2-5; 10 bases fit TRBD1. The germline V gene encodes CDR1 SSHAT and CDR2 FNYEAQ (reference sequence). There are 13 residues in the CDR3. The CDR3, as DNA: TGTGCTACCGGGGACAGGGGAGTTGAGACCCAGTACTTC. This sequence encodes CATGDRGVETQYF. The full variable domain, its missing parts supplied by reference TRBV7-7 and TRBJ2-5, is GAGVSQSPRYKVTKRGQDVTLRCDPISSHATLYWYQQALGQGPEFLTYFNYEAQPDKSGLPSDRFSAERPEGSISTLTIQRTEQRDSAMYRCATGDRGVETQYFGPGTRLLVL.

The V gene is TRBV7-2, the J gene TRBJ2-2, with D possibly being TRBD1 (5 bases). This CDR3 is 13 amino acids long. Trimming removed 6 bases from V and 7 bases from J, with 12 bases in between. Germline-derived CDR1 and CDR2 are SGHTA and FQGNSA. CDR3 protein: CASRPKRGGELFF. The DNA for the CDR3 is TGTGCCAGCAGACCAAAAAGGGGCGGGGAGCTGTTTTTT.

The J gene is TRBJ1-5, the V gene TRBV10-3; tentatively, D is TRBD1 (6 bases). Trimming pared 3 bases from V and 1 base from J, leaving 7 bases between. This CDR3 spans 14 amino acids. Germline values: CDR1 ENHRY, CDR2 SYGVKD. CDR3 bases: TGTGCCATCAGTGATGACAGGAGCAATCAGCCCCAGCATTTT. Encoded protein: CAISDDRSNQPQHF.

The V call is TRBV18, the J call TRBJ2-3; the match to TRBD2 covers 8 bases. This CDR3 spans 16 amino acids. The J segment lost 0 bases and the V segment lost 5 bases, leaving 7 bases of the junction unmatched. The germline V gene encodes CDR1 KGHSH and CDR2 LQKENI. CDR3 sequence reads: CASSVLSGTSTDTQYF. The CDR3 coding sequence is TGTGCCAGCTCAGTACTTAGCGGGACTAGCACAGATACGCAGTATTTT.

The sample holds one count of this clone. The CDR3 reads CASSEGREGGYTF. DNA of the CDR3: TGTGCCAGCAGTGAAGGCAGGGAGGGAGGCTACACCTTC. The chain recombines TRBV2 with TRBJ1-2; a weak D match, TRBD1 (5 bases). The CDR3 contains 13 residues. Deletions cut 1 base from V and 8 bases from J, with 11 bases between. Germline CDR1 is SNHLY and CDR2 is FYNNEI.

This clone was found once. This chain joins TRBV4-1 and TRBJ1-2; maybe TRBD1 (5 bases). Germline CDR1 and CDR2: MGHRA and YSYEKL. CDR3 size: 14 residues. V was trimmed by 3 bases and J by 1 base, leaving 9 bases between them. In DNA, the CDR3 is TGCGCCAGCAGCCATGGACAAATTAACTATGGCTACACCTTC. This translates into CASSHGQINYGYTF.

This clone appeared a few times. This chain joins TRBV30 and TRBJ2-5, with 8 bases identical to TRBD2. The CDR3 consists of 11 residues. The germline CDR1 and CDR2 sequences are GTSNPN and SVGIG (reference sequence). With V trimmed by 4 bases and J by 5 bases, 0 bases remained unmatched. In DNA form, the CDR3 reads TGTGCCTGGACTAGCGGGGAGACCCAGTACTTC. It codes for CAWTSGETQYF. The variable domain in full, completed from reference TRBV30 and TRBJ2-5, reads SQTIHQWPATLVQPVGSPLSLECTVEGTSNPNLYWYRQAAGRGLQLLFYSVGIGQISSEVPQNLSASRPQDRQFILSSKKLLLSDSGFYLCAWTSGETQYFGPGTRLLVL.